This TCR beta chain was sequenced for a study of blood T cell repertoires in COVID-19. Study as a whole: The origin of the acute and convalescent COVID-19 samples was the United States, Italy and Spain. PBMCs, B-cell-depleted T cells, or T cells provided the cDNA or gDNA that made up the material.

Original data processing: The authors estimated nucleated cell counts from reference gene primer amplification. The repertoire was sequenced with immunoSEQ multiplex PCR; TCRdb's copy has only in-frame clones and lacks some. V, J and clone size were drawn from that table, and D and trimming were deduced from the DNA. The sample consists of 150,000 to 200,000 clones, 60% to 80% of them appearing once. There are 11 residues in the CDR3. Germline-derived CDR1 and CDR2 are GTSNPN and SVGIG (reference sequence). Trimming removed 5 bases at V and 7 bases at J, with 6 bases between. The genes are TRBV30 and TRBJ1-6; no firm D call. Sequences were obtained from peripheral blood. The sequence came from a woman in her seventies with acute or convalescent COVID-19. The CDR3 DNA follows: TGTGCCTGGGGTCGGAATTCACCCCTCCACTTT. This codes for CAWGRNSPLHF.